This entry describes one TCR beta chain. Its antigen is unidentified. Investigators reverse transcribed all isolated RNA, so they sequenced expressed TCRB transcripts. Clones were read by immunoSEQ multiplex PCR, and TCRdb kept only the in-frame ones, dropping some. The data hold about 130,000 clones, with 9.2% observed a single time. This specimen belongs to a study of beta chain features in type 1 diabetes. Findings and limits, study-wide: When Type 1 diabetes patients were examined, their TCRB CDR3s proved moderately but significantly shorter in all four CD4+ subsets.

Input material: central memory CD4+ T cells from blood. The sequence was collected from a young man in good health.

This chain's CDR3 is CASSLFSAGTAKNIQYF. CDR3 coding DNA: TGTGCCAGCAGCTTATTCTCGGCGGGGACAGCCAAAAACATTCAGTACTTC. The rearrangement joins TRBV7-2 to TRBJ2-4; D might be TRBD2 (6 bases). The V gene's germline CDR1 is SGHTA and CDR2 FQGNSA. The V end lost 2 bases, the J end lost 0 bases, and 14 bases lay between the germline ends. The CDR3 has 17 residues.